This entry lists 11 T cell receptor beta chains sequenced from one sample in a study of cytomegalovirus exposure and HLA in healthy donors. The PCR employed 60 Vbeta primers together with 13 Jbeta primers. Sequencing used immunoSEQ multiplex PCR; TCRdb keeps in-frame clones, though not all of them. The table records 220,000 or so clones, more than 60% of them present only once. Sequenced input: PBMCs. The receptor set was obtained from a woman in her twenties or thirties in good health and CMV-seronegative.

The count of this clone is one. The rearrangement links TRBV5-4 to TRBJ1-2, with D maybe TRBD1 (6 bases). V was clipped by 1 base and J by 6 bases, with 13 bases between them. Germline CDR1 is SGHNT and CDR2 is YYREEE (reference sequence). This CDR3 has 14 residues. CDR3 DNA sequence: TGTGCCAGCAGCTTGTACGGCAGGGACAATGGCTACACCTTC. It is translated as CASSLYGRDNGYTF.

V and J are TRBV7-6 and TRBJ1-5; D unclear. Per germline, CDR1 SGHVS and CDR2 FNYEAQ. The CDR3 covers 12 residues. The V end was cut by 5 bases, the J end by 6 bases, with 8 bases between. CDR3 amino acids: CASSPPGQPQHF. The CDR3 DNA is TGTGCCAGCAGCCCCCCAGGTCAGCCCCAGCATTTT.

The chain links TRBV7-8 to TRBJ1-2; D might be TRBD1 (5 bases). This CDR3 comprises 15 residues. V lost 1 base, J lost 2 bases, and 11 bases lay in between. Germline V gene sequence: CDR1 SGHVS, CDR2 FQNEAQ. CDR3 region: CASSLEGASNYGYTF. The DNA of the CDR3 is TGTGCCAGCAGCTTAGAAGGGGCCAGCAACTATGGCTACACCTTC.

The V gene is TRBV9, the J gene TRBJ2-1, with TRBD2 matching 9 bases. The CDR3 loop spans 18 amino acids. CDR1 and CDR2 (germline): SGDLS, YYNGEE. V lost 4 bases and J lost 4; bases outside the gene matches: 15. CDR3 DNA sequence: TGTGCCAGCAGCTCTAGGATCAAGCGGGAGGCCCAATACAATGAGCAGTTCTTC. Protein sequence: CASSSRIKREAQYNEQFF.

This clone was found once. V is TRBV6-6 and J is TRBJ1-1; D is undetermined. Trimming left V 0 bases short and J 0 bases short, with 8 bases between. The germline gives CDR1 MNHNY, CDR2 SVGAGI (reference sequence). This CDR3 comprises 15 residues. For the CDR3, the DNA is TGTGCCAGCAGTTACTCGCGGGGTCTGAACACTGAAGCTTTCTTT. Amino acids: CASSYSRGLNTEAFF.

This clone was detected only a few times. Mismatch with germline at one junction end may stem from a read error. Written as DNA, the CDR3 is TGCAGCGTTGAGGGCGGGCATTTT. Amino acid sequence: CSVEGGHF. The rearrangement links TRBV29-1 to TRBJ1-4, with no clear D. The V gene's germline CDR1 is SQVTM and CDR2 ANQGSEA. The CDR3 runs 8 residues.

The rearrangement links TRBV7-9 to TRBJ2-7, with 8 bases identical to TRBD1. The V gene end was trimmed by 5 bases and the J gene end by 0 bases; junction bases not matched to a gene: 6. The germline V gene has CDR1 SEHNR and CDR2 FQNEAQ (reference sequence). This CDR3 has 15 amino acids. CDR3 region: CASSLGQGISYEQYF. DNA of the CDR3: TGTGCCAGCAGCCTAGGACAGGGAATCTCCTACGAGCAGTACTTC.

The table lists this clone with a few counts. The chain is built from TRBV7-9 and TRBJ2-1; D unclear. Germline CDR1 is SEHNR and CDR2 is FQNEAQ (reference sequence). V lost 4 bases and J 2 bases, leaving 6 bases between the germline ends. The CDR3 totals 13 residues. In DNA form, the CDR3 reads TGTGCCAGCAGCTCAGAAACCTACAATGAGCAGTTCTTC. It codes for CASSSETYNEQFF. Full variable domain (missing parts from reference TRBV7-9 and TRBJ2-1): DTGVSQNPRHKITKRGQNVTFRCDPISEHNRLYWYRQTLGQGPEFLTYFQNEAQLEKSRLLSDRFSAERPKGSFSTLEIQRTEQGDSAMYLCASSSETYNEQFFGPGTRLTVL.

The chain employs TRBV6-1 and TRBJ1-2, with TRBD1 as a possible D gene (5 bases). V lost 6 bases and J lost 2, with 16 bases in between. The CDR3 spans 15 residues. Looked up from germline, CDR1 is MNHNS and CDR2 is SASEGT. This chain's CDR3 is CASRGYGGRNYGYTF. The CDR3 DNA sequence: TGTGCCAGCAGGGGTTATGGGGGGAGGAACTATGGCTACACCTTC.

This rearrangement joins TRBV4-1 to TRBJ1-1; weak D call: TRBD1 (6 bases). The V end lost 1 base, the J end lost 0 bases, and 18 bases lay between the germline ends. CDR1 and CDR2 from the germline V gene are MGHRA and YSYEKL. The CDR3 has 18 residues. This CDR3 is CASSQATGARGLNTEAFF. The CDR3 nucleotides are TGCGCCAGCAGCCAAGCTACAGGCGCCAGGGGCTTGAACACTGAAGCTTTCTTT.

This chain connects TRBV6-5 to TRBJ1-5; D is undetermined. This CDR3 spans 11 amino acids. The germline V gene has CDR1 MNHEY and CDR2 SVGAGI. Trimming left V 5 bases short and J 6 bases short, with 5 bases between. CDR3 protein: CASSNSQPQHF. The CDR3 nucleotides read TGTGCCAGCAGTAACAGTCAGCCCCAGCATTTT.